The entry below gives a single T cell receptor (beta chain) sequence along with its context. The specificity of this receptor is unknown. The input lacks base qualities; no much larger clone sits a single base away. From each donor, a single peripheral blood sample of approximately 110 mL on average was drawn into heparinised tubes. A BD FACSAria II and a panel including CD45RO, CCR7, CD25, CD127, CD95 and CD27 were used to sort naive, central memory, regulatory and stem cell-like memory CD4+ T cells. Purity was above 95% for every sorted population. Right away, PBMCs were isolated by Lymphoprep density gradient centrifugation and were stained directly, with no culture step. To minimize batch effects, samples were stained and sorted in pairs, one healthy donor with one patient per experiment. This record belongs to a study of beta chain features in type 1 diabetes (dated by TCRdb to 2017 to 2018). General notes on the study: Mean age, gender distribution, total cell number and subset yield were not different between patients and healthy donors. The study compared TCRB repertoires of sorted circulating CD4+ T cell subsets between recently diagnosed type 1 diabetes patients and matched healthy donors. Regulatory and stem cell-like memory subsets were obtained from only 8 patients and about 8 healthy donors, while naive and central memory subsets were obtained from all 28 donors. A total of 107,917,701 sorted cells were examined across all samples, and the number of cells per subset was strongly correlated with RNA yield. Results the study describes overall, beyond this receptor: Naive, central memory and regulatory TCRB repertoires appeared to be more similar among patients than among healthy donors. At VDJ recombination sites, type 1 diabetes patients had fewer insertions and more deleted nucleotides, which implies abnormalities in thymic rearrangement. Shorter templates might have been favored by PCR, but patient and control samples were amplified and corrected together, so both groups would have been affected equally by any skew. In all four CD4+ subsets, TCRB CDR3 length was moderately but significantly shorter in type 1 diabetes patients. Because cDNA was sequenced instead of genomic DNA, activated cells with high expression could be over-represented, although the groups did not differ in activation or CD3 levels. Only small numbers of individuals were included in the HLA sub-analyses, which left unresolved whether HLA type had any influence on TCRB rearrangement.

The entire amount of isolated RNA was reverse transcribed using the High Capacity cDNA Reverse Transcription Kit, so the sequenced TCRB transcripts were expressed ones. Deep immunoSEQ sequencing was performed on naive, central memory and regulatory T cell samples, with an average of about 3.57 million total reads per sample. Sorted cells were lysed in RLT buffer, and RNA was extracted using DNase-treated RNeasy Micro or Mini kits according to cell number. Each cell subset was processed separately to prevent cross-contamination, with patient and healthy donor samples processed together. Using the immunoSEQ multiplex PCR, TCRB sequences were amplified from cDNA into 87-bp fragments spanning the CDR3 region. Amplicons were sequenced on the Illumina HiSeq platform. Regarding the original processing steps: Synthetic template baselines were used to correct PCR bias computationally, reads within Hamming distance 2 were collapsed together, and singletons that could not be merged were discarded. Reads were aligned against IMGT so that V, D and J genes, CDR3 length and insertions or deletions at six rearrangement sites could be assigned. Within each subset, clonotype counts were normalized to the number of sorted cells before true diversity and Gini coefficients were calculated with the tcR R package. The overlap coefficient, calculated on TCRB nucleotide sequences, was used to quantify repertoire sharing. As a proxy for the pre-selection repertoire, out-of-frame TCRB sequences from naive cells were analyzed. Entries here come from immuneACCESS through TCRdb and include only in-frame sequences with V and J called. Some clones fail to appear in such tables; in the studies checked, an unresolved V gene covers under half of the shortfall, and the cause of the remainder is unknown. That table is the source of V, J and clone size, and D and trimming were worked out from the DNA. Present in this sample are 600,000 or so clones, 12% of which were seen just once. The top ten clones comprise around 0.12% of the sample.

The clonotype comes from a man aged 25 to 40 with type 1 diabetes. Specimen: naive CD4+ T cells from blood. Explained via the paper, the cell subset or site label denotes: true naive CD4+ T cells.

The CDR3 protein sequence reads: CASSGYTGQFQETQYF. The DNA is TGTGCCAGCAGCGGATACACTGGACAGTTCCAAGAGACCCAGTACTTC. The rearrangement combines TRBV7-9 with TRBJ2-5; TRBD1 could be the D gene, as 6 bases match. The junction carries 17 bases between V and J, which are trimmed by 5 bases and 1 base respectively. Spanning cysteine to phenylalanine, the CDR3 consists of 16 amino acids. The kept DNA is CDR3 alone, 48 bases in frame from the first base. From the germline V gene (reference sequence), CDR1 is SEHNR and CDR2 is FQNEAQ.